The 32 T cell receptor beta chains below come from one sample, sequenced in a study of blood T cell repertoires in COVID-19. TCRdb's copy holds only in-frame clones and misses some; the assay was immunoSEQ multiplex PCR. Among approximately 110,000 clones listed, 84% were seen once. The sequenced material came from peripheral blood. The receptors derive from a woman older than 75 with active or convalescent COVID-19.

The chain combines TRBV28 with TRBJ2-7, with TRBD1 matching over 10 bases. CDR3 length: 15 amino acids. The V gene end was trimmed by 4 bases and the J gene end by 6 bases; junction bases not matched to a gene: 9. Germline CDR1 is MDHEN and CDR2 is SYDVKM. CDR3 protein: CASSSAGQGLPEQYF. DNA for the CDR3: TGTGCCAGCAGTTCGGCGGGACAGGGGTTGCCCGAGCAGTACTTC.

The V call is TRBV19, the J call TRBJ1-5; 8 bases fit TRBD1. CDR3 length: 16 amino acids. V lost 4 bases, J lost 4 bases, and 9 bases stayed unmatched. CDR1 is LNHDA and CDR2 is SQIVND in the germline V gene (reference sequence). The CDR3 spells CASSTTGVTPNQPQHF. CDR3 DNA sequence: TGTGCCAGTAGTACGACAGGGGTAACGCCGAATCAGCCCCAGCATTTT.

The chain carries TRBV5-1 and TRBJ2-3, with D perhaps TRBD2 (5 bases). There are 16 residues in the CDR3. V was shortened by 7 bases and J by 1 base, with 19 bases between the two germline ends. Germline CDR1 reads SGHRS; CDR2 reads YFSETQ. The CDR3 DNA reads TGCGCCAGCCGTGCTCAAGGACTTTGGGGCACAGATACGCAGTATTTT. As protein: CASRAQGLWGTDTQYF.

This chain connects TRBV7-9 to TRBJ2-7; 7 bases map to TRBD1. There are 16 residues in the CDR3. The V gene's germline CDR1 is SEHNR and CDR2 FQNEAQ (reference sequence). J gave up 2 bases and V 1 base, and 8 bases lay outside the gene matches. The CDR3 region has the DNA TGTGCCAGCAGCTTAGTGGGCAGGGGGTTGACCTACGAGCAGTACTTC. It translates to CASSLVGRGLTYEQYF.

This chain links TRBV5-1 with TRBJ2-2; tentatively, D is TRBD2 (6 bases). The ends were cut back, 3 bases at V and 7 bases at J, with 13 bases in the middle. Germline V gene lookup returns CDR1 SGHRS and CDR2 YFSETQ. This CDR3 is built from 14 residues. The CDR3 bases are TGCGCCAGCAGCTCAGGACAAGCGGGCGGGGAGCTGTTTTTT. It codes for CASSSGQAGGELFF.

The V gene is TRBV19, the J gene TRBJ1-6; a weak D match, TRBD1 (6 bases). This CDR3 contains 19 residues. Germline CDR1 is LNHDA and CDR2 is SQIVND (reference sequence). The V end lost 3 bases, the J end lost 0 bases, and 18 bases lay between the germline ends. The CDR3 DNA is TGTGCCAGTAGTATGTTCCTGGACAGACGGGTCTCCTATAATTCACCCCTCCACTTT. Protein product: CASSMFLDRRVSYNSPLHF.

This chain connects TRBV21-1 to TRBJ2-6; the table calls TRBD2, which could not be checked here. TRBV21-1 is flagged as a pseudogene. The length of the CDR3 is 13 residues. The chain's CDR3 is CASTLGRSNVLTF. CDR3 nucleotides: TGTGCCAGCACCCTAGGGAGATCCAACGTCCTGACTTTC.

This clone was picked up a small number of times. V gene TRBV19 combines with J gene TRBJ1-1; tentative D call: TRBD1 (6 bases). The V gene's germline CDR1 is LNHDA and CDR2 SQIVND (reference sequence). The V and J ends lost 5 bases and 1 base respectively, with 17 bases between them. CDR3 length equals 16 residues. CDR3 nucleotides: TGTGCCAGTAGTTCCCCACAGGGTAGTACGAACACTGAAGCTTTCTTT. It translates to CASSSPQGSTNTEAFF.

The V call is TRBV18, the J call TRBJ1-6, with TRBD1 identical over 10 bases. CDR3 length: 16 residues. Looked up from germline, CDR1 is KGHSH and CDR2 is LQKENI. Trimming removed 2 bases from V and 9 bases from J; junction bases left unmatched: 7. The CDR3 loop is CASSPAGTGVRSPLHF. The DNA for the CDR3 is TGTGCCAGCTCACCAGCCGGGACAGGGGTTCGTTCACCCCTCCACTTT.

Details on this clone: At one boundary the junction diverges from the germline segment, which might be a read error. The chain links TRBV7-7 to TRBJ2-5; tentative D call: TRBD2 (6 bases). CDR3 length: 15 amino acids. Germline lookup yields CDR1 SSHAT and CDR2 FNYEAQ (reference sequence). The CDR3 DNA is TGTGCTAGCAGCAGGGACGGGCGGGGTACGGAGACCCAGTACTTC. Its translation is CASSRDGRGTETQYF.

The chain combines TRBV27 with TRBJ2-5, with 11 nucleotides matching TRBD1. The CDR3 extends over 15 amino acids. J was trimmed by 7 bases and V by 5 bases; bases with no gene match: 9. CDR1 and CDR2 from the germline V gene are MNHEY and SMNVEV (reference sequence). DNA of the CDR3: TGTGCCAGCAGTAAGGACAGGGGGCCTGGGGGGACCCAGTACTTC. Amino acid sequence: CASSKDRGPGGTQYF.

The V call is TRBV7-3, the J call TRBJ2-6, with D tentatively TRBD1 (5 bases). The CDR3 length is 16 residues. Germline V gene sequence: CDR1 SGHTA, CDR2 FQGTGA. V dropped 5 bases and J dropped 0 bases, with 11 bases sitting between them. Written as DNA, the CDR3 is TGTGCCAGCAGCCTTCAGGGTTTCTCTGGGGCCAACGTCCTGACTTTC. Translation: CASSLQGFSGANVLTF.

The CDR3 coding sequence is TGTGCCAGCTCACCACGGCAGGCTACCGGGGAGCTGTTTTTT. Translated: CASSPRQATGELFF. This rearrangement joins TRBV18 to TRBJ2-2, with D uncertain. From germline, CDR1 is KGHSH and CDR2 LQKENI. With 1 base removed from V and 5 bases from J, the gap between germline ends came to 8 bases. The CDR3 runs to 14 residues.

The chain links TRBV9 to TRBJ2-1; 12 bases line up with TRBD2. This CDR3 contains 16 residues. Per the germline V gene, CDR1 is SGDLS and CDR2 is YYNGEE. The V segment lost 4 bases and the J segment 8 bases; nucleotides outside the gene matches: 10. This chain's CDR3 is CASSMSSGRAIHEQFF. In DNA, the CDR3 is TGTGCCAGCAGCATGTCTAGCGGGAGGGCCATCCATGAGCAGTTCTTC. Full variable domain (remainder filled in from reference TRBV9 and TRBJ2-1): DSGVTQTPKHLITATGQRVTLRCSPRSGDLSVYWYQQSLDQGLQFLIQYYNGEERAKGNILERFSAQQFPDLHSELNLSSLELGDSALYFCASSMSSGRAIHEQFFGPGTRLTVL.

V usage is TRBV7-9 and J usage is TRBJ2-2; 7 bases line up with TRBD1. V was pared by 3 bases and J by 2 bases, with 3 bases of the junction left unmatched. Germline CDR1 and CDR2: SEHNR and FQNEAQ (reference sequence). CDR3 length equals 15 residues. The CDR3 protein is CASSFGQANTGELFF. The CDR3 DNA is TGTGCCAGCAGCTTCGGACAGGCAAACACCGGGGAGCTGTTTTTT.

CDR3 sequence reads: CASSPGAGGSDTQYF. The CDR3 DNA is TGTGCCAGCAGCCCCGGAGCGGGAGGCTCAGATACGCAGTATTTT. The chain joins TRBV13 to TRBJ2-3, with 9 bases matching TRBD2. CDR1 PRHDT and CDR2 FYEKMQ come from the germline V gene (reference sequence). This CDR3 has 15 residues. V lost 5 bases to trimming and J lost 4 bases; unmatched junction nucleotides: 7.

The V call is TRBV13, the J call TRBJ2-5; 7 nucleotides align to TRBD2. From germline, CDR1 is PRHDT and CDR2 FYEKMQ (reference sequence). There are 13 residues in the CDR3. V lost 1 base and J lost 6; bases outside the gene matches: 2. In DNA, the CDR3 is TGTGCCAGCAGCTTAGCGGGGGGAAAGACCCAGTACTTC. Translation: CASSLAGGKTQYF.

V and J are TRBV20-1 and TRBJ2-6; the match to TRBD1 covers 8 bases. There are 17 residues in the CDR3. Germline loops: CDR1 DFQATT, CDR2 SNEGSKA (reference sequence). V gave up 3 bases and J gave up 1 base; unmatched junction bases: 8. In DNA form, the CDR3 reads TGCAGTGCTAGTGCCAGGGGGCTGAGGTCTGGGGCCAACGTCCTGACTTTC. It encodes CSASARGLRSGANVLTF.

V is TRBV5-1 and J is TRBJ2-1; 7 bases line up with TRBD2. The junction had 4 bases not matched to a gene; V was cut back by 0 bases and J by 4 bases. The V gene's germline CDR1 is SGHRS and CDR2 YFSETQ. This CDR3 is built from 15 residues. The CDR3 region is CASSLALGGYNEQFF. The CDR3 DNA is TGCGCCAGCAGCTTGGCCTTGGGGGGGTACAATGAGCAGTTCTTC.

The rearrangement links TRBV28 to TRBJ2-1, with 14 nucleotides matching TRBD2. With V trimmed by 2 bases and J by 10 bases, 4 bases remained unmatched. The germline CDR1 and CDR2 sequences are MDHEN and SYDVKM. The CDR3 contains 15 residues. CDR3: CASSLATSGRVEQFF. CDR3 sequence (DNA): TGTGCCAGCAGTTTAGCGACTAGCGGGAGGGTGGAGCAGTTCTTC.

The rearrangement links TRBV19 to TRBJ1-4, with D hard to call. Trimming stripped 6 bases from V and 7 bases from J, with 15 bases between. The V gene's germline CDR1 is LNHDA and CDR2 SQIVND (reference sequence). The CDR3 totals 14 residues. The CDR3 region has the DNA TGTGCCAGTAGAGAGTCAGGCCCGGTTGAAAAACTGTTTTTT. Protein product: CASRESGPVEKLFF.

The V gene is TRBV28, the J gene TRBJ2-7; D call uncertain. Trimming shortened V by 1 base and J by 3 bases, and 13 bases separated the two germline ends. This CDR3 has 15 residues. Germline assignment: CDR1 MDHEN and CDR2 SYDVKM. CDR3 in amino acids: CASSLYTATDYEQYF. The CDR3, as DNA: TGTGCCAGCAGTTTATACACGGCCACAGACTACGAGCAGTACTTC.

The gene calls are TRBV28 and TRBJ2-3, with TRBD1 identical over 12 bases. The trim removed 4 bases at V and 5 bases at J, leaving 10 bases unmatched. This CDR3 is built from 17 residues. Germline CDR1 and CDR2: MDHEN and SYDVKM. The CDR3 loop reads CASSWGTGGLGVDTQYF. Written as DNA, the CDR3 is TGTGCCAGCAGTTGGGGGACAGGGGGCCTCGGGGTAGATACGCAGTATTTT.

CDR3: CASSQSGVETQYF. The CDR3 nucleotides read TGTGCCAGCAGCCAATCAGGGGTAGAGACCCAGTACTTC. This rearrangement joins TRBV14 to TRBJ2-5; maybe TRBD1 (6 bases). V was clipped by 2 bases and J by 4 bases, with 8 bases between them. Germline V gene data show CDR1 as SGHDN and CDR2 as FVKESK. The CDR3 is 13 residues long.

This chain links TRBV9 with TRBJ2-1; 9 bases match TRBD2. Germline CDR1 SGDLS, CDR2 YYNGEE. J lost 8 bases, V lost 0 bases, and 12 bases had no gene match. This CDR3 contains 17 residues. This CDR3 is CASSVEAGLAGRDEQFF. CDR3 DNA: TGTGCCAGCAGCGTAGAAGCGGGGCTAGCGGGAAGGGATGAGCAGTTCTTC.

The chain has TRBV5-1 and TRBJ2-7; weak D call: TRBD2 (5 bases). The CDR3 is 12 amino acids. The ends were cut back, 5 bases at V and 7 bases at J, with 13 bases in the middle. Germline-derived CDR1 and CDR2 are SGHRS and YFSETQ. The chain's CDR3 is CASRFDRGEQYF. In nucleotides, the CDR3 is TGCGCCAGCAGATTCGATCGAGGGGAGCAGTACTTC.

This CDR3 reads CASSSQEGEGKNIQYF. The DNA for the CDR3 is TGCGCCAGCAGCTCACAGGAGGGCGAGGGCAAAAACATTCAGTACTTC. J is TRBJ2-4 and V is TRBV5-1; possibly TRBD2 for D (6 bases). CDR1 and CDR2 from the germline V gene are SGHRS and YFSETQ. V lost 3 bases and J 3 bases, leaving 16 bases between the germline ends. The CDR3 spans 16 residues.

V usage is TRBV9 and J usage is TRBJ1-5; 7 nucleotides line up with TRBD1. CDR1 is SGDLS and CDR2 is YYNGEE in the germline V gene. V dropped 4 bases and J dropped 3; count of bases not matched to a gene: 10. CDR3 length: 16 amino acids. CDR3 DNA: TGTGCCAGCAGCACCCCGTGGGACAGAATCAATCAGCCCCAGCATTTT. This codes for CASSTPWDRINQPQHF.

The rearrangement joins TRBV9 to TRBJ2-3; TRBD2 is a possible D gene (5 bases). The germline CDR1 and CDR2 sequences are SGDLS and YYNGEE. The CDR3 length is 15 residues. The V and J ends lost 7 bases and 0 bases respectively, with 15 bases between them. CDR3 protein: CASGLAGLSTDTQYF. The CDR3 DNA follows: TGTGCCAGCGGGTTGGCAGGACTTAGCACAGATACGCAGTATTTT.

V is TRBV5-5 and J is TRBJ2-7; 8 positions match TRBD2. Germline CDR1 SGHKS, CDR2 YYEKEE (reference sequence). This CDR3 has 18 amino acids. V shed 0 bases, J shed 6 bases, and the junction held 17 bases outside the gene matches. The CDR3: CASSLGLGAGVSWAEQYF. As DNA, the CDR3 is TGTGCCAGCAGCTTGGGGCTTGGAGCGGGAGTAAGTTGGGCCGAGCAGTACTTC.

Of note for this clone: Other DNA sequences within the sample encode an identical CDR3. The chain has TRBV5-1 and TRBJ1-1, with D perhaps matching TRBD1 (5 bases). Germline V lookup: CDR1 SGHRS, CDR2 YFSETQ. There are 14 residues in the CDR3. V lost 1 base, J lost 1 base, and 8 bases lay in between. CDR3 nucleotide sequence: TGCGCCAGCAGCTTGTCGCAGGGGAACACTGAAGCTTTCTTT. Translation gives CASSLSQGNTEAFF.

V and J are TRBV19 and TRBJ1-2; D possibly corresponds to TRBD1 (6 bases). Trimming pared 1 base from V and 8 bases from J, leaving 11 bases between. The CDR3 has 13 residues. Germline loops: CDR1 LNHDA, CDR2 SQIVND (reference sequence). Here the CDR3 reads CASSIAQGMGYTF. The DNA of the CDR3 is TGTGCCAGTAGTATAGCGCAGGGGATGGGCTACACCTTC.